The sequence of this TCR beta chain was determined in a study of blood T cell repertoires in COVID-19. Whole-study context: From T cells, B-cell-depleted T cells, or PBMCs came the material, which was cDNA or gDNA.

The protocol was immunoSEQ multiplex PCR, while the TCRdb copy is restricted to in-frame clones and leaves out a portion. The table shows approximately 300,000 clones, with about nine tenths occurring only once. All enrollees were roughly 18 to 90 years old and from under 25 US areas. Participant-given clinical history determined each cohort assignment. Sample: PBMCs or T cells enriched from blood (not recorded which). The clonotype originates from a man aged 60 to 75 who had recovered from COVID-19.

The CDR3 loop is CASSLATGSTGELFF. CDR3 in DNA: TGTGCCAGCAGCTTAGCGACAGGGAGCACCGGGGAGCTGTTTTTT. The chain combines TRBV7-2 with TRBJ2-2; 7 nucleotides line up with TRBD1. Germline-derived CDR1 and CDR2 are SGHTA and FQGNSA. The V and J ends lost 0 bases and 4 bases, in that order; junction bases with no gene match: 2. The CDR3 totals 15 residues.